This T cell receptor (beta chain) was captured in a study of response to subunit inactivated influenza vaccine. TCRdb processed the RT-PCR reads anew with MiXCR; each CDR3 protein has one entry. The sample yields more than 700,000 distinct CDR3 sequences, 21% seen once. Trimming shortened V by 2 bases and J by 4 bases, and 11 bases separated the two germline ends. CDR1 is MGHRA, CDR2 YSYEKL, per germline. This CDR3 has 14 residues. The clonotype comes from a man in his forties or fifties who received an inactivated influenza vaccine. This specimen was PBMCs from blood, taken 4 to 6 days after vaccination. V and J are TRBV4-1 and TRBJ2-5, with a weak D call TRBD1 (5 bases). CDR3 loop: CASSQPQGRETQYF. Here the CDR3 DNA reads TGCGCCAGCAGCCAACCGCAGGGTCGAGAGACCCAGTACTTC.